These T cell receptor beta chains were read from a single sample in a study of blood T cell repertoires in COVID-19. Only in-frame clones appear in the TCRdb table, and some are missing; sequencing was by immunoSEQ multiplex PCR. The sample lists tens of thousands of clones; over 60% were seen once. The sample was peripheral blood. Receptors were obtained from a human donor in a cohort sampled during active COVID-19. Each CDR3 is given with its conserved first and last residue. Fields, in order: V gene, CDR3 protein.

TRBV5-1,CASSLAGSSYEQYF
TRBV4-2,CASSQDRDSYNEQFF
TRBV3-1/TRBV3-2,CASSQESLARFRFF
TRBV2,CASRWGLAGVGEQFF
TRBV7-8,CASSLDRGSEQFF
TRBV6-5,CASRGTWGGELFF
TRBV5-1,CASSLDSGGLSYEQYF
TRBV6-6,CASSFQTGGRAFF
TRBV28,CASSFAVGVADTQYF
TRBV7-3,CASSPSGTSKTQYF
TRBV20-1,CSASLTGETEAFF
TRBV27,CASSSQETQYF
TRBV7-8,CASSLIPGGIREPQHF
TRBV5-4,CASSLQTSGSYNEQFF
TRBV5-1,CASSRGGRMNTEAFF
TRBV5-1,CASSPSEVSTEAFF
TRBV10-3,CAIPSGSSTGELFF
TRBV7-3,CASSLSGGRASGELFF
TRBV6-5,CASSLNPAGDYEQYF
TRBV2,CASSEDLNQPQHF
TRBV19,CASSIWDNSYNEQFF
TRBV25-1,CASSGLAGANTGELFF
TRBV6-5,CASSYSTGFYEQFF
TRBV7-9,CASSIGGLLGPPFF
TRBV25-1,CASSDRTFSGNTIYF
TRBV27,CASSTRGVYLQGYTF
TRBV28,CASSYAPGLSQETQYF
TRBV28,CASSAGGYGTDTQYF
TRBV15,CATSRDSISGRTGELFF
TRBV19,CASSKTGVLDSNQPQHF
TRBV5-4,CASSPPDSVGYNEQFF
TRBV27,CASSQLAGGFSPGELFF
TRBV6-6,CASSYTSTSRETQYF
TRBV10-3,CAISEFKGANQPQHF
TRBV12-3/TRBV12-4,CASTWTRTNEQFF
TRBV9,CASSVGTGFREAFF
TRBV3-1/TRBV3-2,CASSQGLTRGGSNTGELFF
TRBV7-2,CASRAPASGRSEQYF
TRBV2,CASSGGLAGFTGELFF
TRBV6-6,CASSRQGTTPLHF
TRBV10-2,CASSERYRSNTGELFF
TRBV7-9,CASSSPGLATNEKLFF
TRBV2,CASRRAGVQPQHF
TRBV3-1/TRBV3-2,CASSRTSGGLNQETQYF
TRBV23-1,CASSPSFRQGDTGELFF
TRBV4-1,CASTPIENAYEQYF
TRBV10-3,CAISELPNSYEQYF
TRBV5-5,CASSFSGPGGGTYEQYF
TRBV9,CASSAQARSNNIYNEQFF
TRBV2,CASSGGGSINIQYF
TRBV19,CASSTPVGEGYTF